The 18 T cell receptor beta chains below come from one sample, sequenced in a study of blood T cell repertoires in COVID-19. Produced via immunoSEQ multiplex PCR; TCRdb's table is partial and in-frame only. The repertoire holds 200,000 to 250,000 clones, with approximately 85% as singletons. Specimen: peripheral blood. These TCRs come from a man aged 40-49 years with acute or convalescent COVID-19.

The V call is TRBV6-2 or TRBV6-3, the J call TRBJ2-3, with 10 bases aligning to TRBD2. This CDR3 region has 19 residues. V shed 1 base and J 2 bases; nucleotides not matched to a gene: 12. Germline CDR1 reads MNHEY; CDR2 reads SVGEGT. The CDR3 nucleotides read TGTGCCAGCAGTTACTGGGGTAGCGGGGGGACCCAACTCACAGATACGCAGTATTTT. It yields the protein CASSYWGSGGTQLTDTQYF.

The chain employs TRBV12-3 or TRBV12-4 and TRBJ1-2; D is undetermined. The CDR3 has 12 amino acids. Between the trimmed V and J ends, which lost 10 bases and 4 bases, there was a span of 13 bases. Written as DNA, the CDR3 is TGTGCCATCTGGGCCCCCGCCTATGGCTACACCTTC. The encoded protein is CAIWAPAYGYTF.

This clone was observed a few times. The V gene is TRBV9, the J gene TRBJ2-7, with TRBD1 as a possible D gene (6 bases). The ends were cut back, 4 bases at V and 3 bases at J, with 11 bases in the middle. The V gene's germline CDR1 is SGDLS and CDR2 YYNGEE. CDR3 size: 13 residues. CDR3 in DNA: TGTGCCAGCAGCCCCCTGGACAGCTACGAGCAGTACTTC. Translating it yields CASSPLDSYEQYF. Using reference TRBV9 and TRBJ2-7 for the parts outside the CDR3, the full variable domain is DSGVTQTPKHLITATGQRVTLRCSPRSGDLSVYWYQQSLDQGLQFLIQYYNGEERAKGNILERFSAQQFPDLHSELNLSSLELGDSALYFCASSPLDSYEQYFGPGTRLTVT.

The chain recombines TRBV24-1 with TRBJ2-1, with 8 bases identical to TRBD1. Germline values: CDR1 KGHDR, CDR2 SFDVKD. V lost 4 bases, J lost 8 bases, and 6 bases stayed unmatched. This CDR3 region has 14 residues. The CDR3 nucleotides are TGTGCCACCAGTGACCCCGACAGGGGCCATGAGCAGTTCTTC. Translating it yields CATSDPDRGHEQFF.

V gene TRBV5-4 combines with J gene TRBJ1-1; D unclear. V was pared by 3 bases and J by 4 bases, with 13 bases between. The CDR3 is 14 residues long. Looked up from germline, CDR1 is SGHNT and CDR2 is YYREEE (reference sequence). The CDR3 loop is CASSSGLSGTEAFF. The CDR3 DNA sequence: TGTGCCAGCAGCTCAGGACTGTCGGGCACTGAAGCTTTCTTT.

V usage is TRBV19 and J usage is TRBJ1-2, with TRBD1 as a possible D gene (6 bases). V lost 7 bases, J lost 12 bases, and 24 bases lay in between. Germline values: CDR1 LNHDA, CDR2 SQIVND (reference sequence). CDR3 length: 14 residues. In DNA form, the CDR3 reads TGTGCCAGTACCCCGAGGGGGGGCGGCGGAGCGGACACCTTC. This codes for CASTPRGGGGADTF.

V is TRBV7-2 and J is TRBJ1-6; 10 bases are shared with TRBD1. The J segment lost 8 bases and the V segment lost 4 bases, leaving 5 bases of the junction unmatched. This CDR3 has 15 residues. Germline V gene lookup returns CDR1 SGHTA and CDR2 FQGNSA. The CDR3 bases are TGTGCCAGCAGCTCCGGGACAGGGGCCTATTCACCCCTCCACTTT. It is translated as CASSSGTGAYSPLHF.

This chain joins TRBV19 and TRBJ1-2, with 12 bases identical to TRBD1. The CDR3 is 16 residues long. CDR1 LNHDA and CDR2 SQIVND come from the germline V gene (reference sequence). V lost 4 bases to trimming and J lost 4 bases; unmatched junction nucleotides: 7. The CDR3 sequence is CASSTPGQGAGYGYTF. CDR3 sequence (DNA): TGTGCCAGTAGTACCCCGGGACAGGGGGCTGGCTATGGCTACACCTTC.

The rearrangement uses TRBV2 and TRBJ1-4; 9 bases are a match to TRBD1. The CDR3 totals 13 residues. The germline V gene has CDR1 SNHLY and CDR2 FYNNEI. Trimming cost V 7 bases and J 8 bases; bases outside gene matches: 5. CDR3 coding DNA: TGTGCCAGCAACAGGGGGCGGGAGGAAAAACTGTTTTTT. Translation gives CASNRGREEKLFF.

This clone was seen a single time. The chain has TRBV6-5 and TRBJ1-1, with D unclear. The CDR3 is 13 amino acids. V shed 6 bases and J shed 4 bases, with 12 bases lying between them. Germline CDR1 is MNHEY and CDR2 is SVGAGI. The chain's CDR3 is CASSLGGRTEAFF. CDR3 nucleotide sequence: TGTGCCAGCAGCCTGGGAGGGCGCACTGAAGCTTTCTTT.

CDR3 nucleotide sequence: TGTGCCAGCAGCCCACCCGCGGAGGGTGAAAAACTGTTTTTT. Residues: CASSPPAEGEKLFF. This rearrangement joins TRBV4-2 to TRBJ1-4; D unresolved. The V gene lost 4 bases and the J gene lost 7 bases, with 13 bases spanning the gap. Germline V gene data show CDR1 as LGHNA and CDR2 as YNFKEQ. The CDR3 extends over 14 amino acids.

The chain employs TRBV6-5 and TRBJ1-2; 8 positions match TRBD1. Germline loops: CDR1 MNHEY, CDR2 SVGAGI. V lost 7 bases to trimming and J lost 3 bases; unmatched junction nucleotides: 10. CDR3 size: 15 residues. This chain's CDR3 is CASKTHTGGDYGYTF. CDR3 coding DNA: TGTGCCAGCAAAACCCACACAGGGGGTGACTATGGCTACACCTTC.

The chain employs TRBV10-3 and TRBJ2-1; D may be TRBD1 (5 bases). V lost 3 bases and J 1 base, leaving 10 bases between the germline ends. The CDR3 extends over 15 amino acids. The germline gives CDR1 ENHRY, CDR2 SYGVKD. The CDR3: CAISDRAGSYNEQFF. CDR3 coding DNA: TGTGCCATCAGTGATAGGGCAGGGTCCTACAATGAGCAGTTCTTC.

DNA of the CDR3: TGTGCCAGCAGCGTAAGGCAGGGGACCAGGGATACGCAGTATTTT. Encoded protein: CASSVRQGTRDTQYF. This chain links TRBV9 with TRBJ2-3, with D perhaps matching TRBD1 (6 bases). Germline CDR1 SGDLS, CDR2 YYNGEE. Trimming took 1 base from V and 6 from J, leaving 15 bases between them. The CDR3 runs to 15 residues. Variable domain in full (rest from reference TRBV9 and TRBJ2-3): DSGVTQTPKHLITATGQRVTLRCSPRSGDLSVYWYQQSLDQGLQFLIQYYNGEERAKGNILERFSAQQFPDLHSELNLSSLELGDSALYFCASSVRQGTRDTQYFGPGTRLTVL.

The J gene is TRBJ1-2, the V gene TRBV6-5; a weak D match, TRBD1 (5 bases). The CDR3 runs to 14 residues. V dropped 2 bases and J dropped 0 bases, with 7 bases sitting between them. Germline CDR1 MNHEY, CDR2 SVGAGI. This CDR3 is CASSYPGSNYGYTF. As DNA, the CDR3 is TGTGCCAGCAGTTACCCAGGGTCTAACTATGGCTACACCTTC.

Only one count was recorded for this clone. This chain connects TRBV30 to TRBJ1-1; D remains ambiguous. The V end lost 0 bases, the J end lost 4 bases, and 12 bases lay between the germline ends. The CDR3 is made up of 14 amino acids. Germline V gene sequence: CDR1 GTSNPN, CDR2 SVGIG (reference sequence). The CDR3 protein is CAWSVAGRGTEAFF. DNA for the CDR3: TGTGCCTGGAGTGTAGCGGGTCGAGGCACTGAAGCTTTCTTT.

The chain links TRBV13 to TRBJ1-2, with a possible D match to TRBD1 (5 bases). The germline V and J ends were trimmed by 6 bases and 4 bases, with 12 bases remaining between them. This CDR3 comprises 13 residues. CDR1 and CDR2 from the germline V gene are PRHDT and FYEKMQ (reference sequence). The chain's CDR3 is CASSTTGGYGYTF. The CDR3 DNA is TGTGCCAGCAGTACCACGGGGGGCTATGGCTACACCTTC.

This chain uses TRBV5-6 with TRBJ1-2; 7 bases are shared with TRBD1. The junction had 7 bases not matched to a gene; V was cut back by 2 bases and J by 0 bases. Per the germline V gene, CDR1 is SGHDT and CDR2 is YYEEEE. CDR3 size: 16 residues. CDR3 in amino acids: CASSFPGQQSNYGYTF. The CDR3 bases are TGTGCCAGCAGCTTCCCGGGACAGCAATCTAACTATGGCTACACCTTC.